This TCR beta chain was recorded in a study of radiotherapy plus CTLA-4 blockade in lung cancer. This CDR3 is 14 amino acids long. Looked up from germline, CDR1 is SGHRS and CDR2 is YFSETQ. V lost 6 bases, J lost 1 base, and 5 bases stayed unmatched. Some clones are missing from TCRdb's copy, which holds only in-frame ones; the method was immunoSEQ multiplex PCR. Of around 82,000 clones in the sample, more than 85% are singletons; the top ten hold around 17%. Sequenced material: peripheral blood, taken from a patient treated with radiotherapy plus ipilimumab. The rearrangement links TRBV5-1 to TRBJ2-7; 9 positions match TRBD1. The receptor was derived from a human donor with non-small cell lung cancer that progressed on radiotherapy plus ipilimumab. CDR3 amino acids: CASMRQGGSYEQYF. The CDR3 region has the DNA TGCGCCAGCATGAGACAGGGGGGTTCCTACGAGCAGTACTTC.